This T cell receptor beta chain comes out of a study of shared clonotypes between healthy human individuals. General study results and limits: Rarefaction showed sorted-subset sequencing was incomplete despite large depth. When naive CD4 clonotypes were compared across a few donors, approximately 4.9% were shared.

This clone was observed a few times. What it binds is not known. Trimming cost V 6 bases and J 2 bases; bases outside gene matches: 5. Germline V gene data show CDR1 as MNHEY and CDR2 as SMNVEV (reference sequence). This CDR3 has 14 amino acids. Sequencing used immunoSEQ multiplex PCR; TCRdb keeps in-frame clones, though not all of them. This table holds around 1.9 million clones, about 92% found once. CD45RO-negative cells were positively selected for CCR7, leaving out terminally differentiated effector memory CD45RA+ cells. Study donors comprised healthy, HIV-negative adults devoid of recent acute infection or vaccination.

The sample consisted of naive CD8+ T cells from PBMCs. V is TRBV27 and J is TRBJ1-1; 8 bases match TRBD1. This TCR was sampled from a man aged 18 to 30 in good health. Some clones in this sample may be carry-over from other donors' samples. CDR3 bases: TGTGCCAGCAGGAAACAGGGGGACAACACTGAAGCTTTCTTT. Its translation: CASRKQGDNTEAFF.